This T cell receptor (beta chain) was captured by sequencing in a study of cytomegalovirus exposure and HLA in healthy donors. The PCR contained 60 Vbeta and 13 Jbeta primers. Methods used by the authors: It was a later analysis that counted roughly 79 million unique TCR beta chains, of which approximately 11 million were shared. Libraries were prepared by immunoSEQ multiplex PCR; TCRdb keeps only in-frame clonotypes and omits some of them. The DNA gave D and trimming, while V, J and clone size come from that table. This sample yields about 140,000 clones, of which roughly four fifths are seen a single time; 13% to 15% belongs to the top ten. Whole-study findings and limits: A missense variant in DCLRE1C was later tied to TCR beta V- and J-gene trimming. Most TCR beta V segments were productive about 90% or about 30% of the time in an earlier analysis. Most likely, a cluster of highly shared sequence variants arose as a sequencing artifact.

Of note for this clone: Its antigen is unidentified. One junction end disagrees with the germline gene, perhaps due to a read error. Additional DNA sequences in this sample encode the identical CDR3.

The CDR3 totals 12 residues. CDR1 and CDR2 from the germline V gene are GTSNPN and SVGIG (reference sequence). The gene calls are TRBV30 and TRBJ1-1; D not resolved. This TCR came from a human donor in good health. Material: PBMCs. CDR3: CAWTREYTEAFF. The CDR3 DNA reads TGCGCCTGGACTAGGGAGTACACTGAAGCTTTCTTT.